The 8 T cell receptor beta chains below come from one sample, sequenced in a study of identical twins. TCRdb re-called the 5' RACE reads through MiXCR, storing one row per CDR3 protein. The table lists 1.5 million to 2 million distinct CDR3 sequences, under 35% of them singletons, with approximately 0.25% in the top ten. The source material was cord blood. The receptors here all came from a newborn girl in good health.

V and J are TRBV3-1 and TRBJ2-5, with 7 bases aligning to TRBD2. The CDR3 contains 14 residues. V shed 4 bases and J 11 bases; nucleotides not matched to a gene: 13. In germline, CDR1 is LGHDT, CDR2 YNNKEL (reference sequence). The CDR3 DNA reads TGTGCCAGCAGCCGGACGGGAGGAGACAATGAGCAGTACTTC. Its protein product is CASSRTGGDNEQYF.

This clonotype turned up a few times. V usage is TRBV28 and J usage is TRBJ1-6; TRBD1 might be the D (6 bases). V shed 5 bases and J shed 0 bases, with 14 bases lying between them. Germline lookup yields CDR1 MDHEN and CDR2 SYDVKM. CDR3 length equals 17 residues. This CDR3 is CASSPGQWSSYNSPLHF. The DNA of the CDR3 is TGTGCCAGCAGTCCTGGACAGTGGAGCTCCTATAATTCACCCCTCCACTTT. Looking up the rest from reference TRBV28 and TRBJ1-6 gives the full variable domain: DVKVTQSSRYLVKRTGEKVFLECVQDMDHENMFWYRQDPGLGLRLIYFSYDVKMKEKGDIPEGYSVSREKKERFSLILESASTNQTSMYLCASSPGQWSSYNSPLHFGNGTRLTVT.

The sample holds a few counts of this clonotype. This rearrangement joins TRBV5-1 to TRBJ1-2; tentative D call: TRBD1 (6 bases). Germline V lookup: CDR1 SGHRS, CDR2 YFSETQ. The V end lost 1 base, the J end lost 3 bases, and 16 bases lay between the germline ends. This CDR3 spans 16 amino acids. The CDR3 reads CASSLPHRDTYYGYTF. For the CDR3, the DNA is TGCGCCAGCAGCTTGCCCCACCGGGACACTTACTATGGCTACACCTTC.

J is TRBJ1-2 and V is TRBV29-1, with 10 bases that match TRBD1. There are 12 residues in the CDR3. The ends lost 6 bases at V and 7 bases at J; junction bases unmatched: 5. Germline lookup yields CDR1 SQVTM and CDR2 ANQGSEA. CDR3 coding DNA: TGCAGCGTACGACAGGGGGCGAGTGGCTACACCTTC. Its translation: CSVRQGASGYTF.

The chain uses TRBV6-5 and TRBJ1-1; no clear D gene. The germline gives CDR1 MNHEY, CDR2 SVGAGI. Between the trimmed V and J ends, which lost 2 bases and 7 bases, there was a span of 14 bases. This CDR3 spans 14 amino acids. CDR3 sequence (DNA): TGTGCCAGCAGTTACCCTGACAATATGGATGAAGCTTTCTTT. Its protein product is CASSYPDNMDEAFF.

J is TRBJ2-7 and V is TRBV28; 15 bases are a match to TRBD2. V was pared by 5 bases and J by 3 bases, with 5 bases of the junction left unmatched. The germline gives CDR1 MDHEN, CDR2 SYDVKM. The CDR3 length is 16 residues. CDR3 amino acids: CASSPSGLAGGYEQYF. Written as DNA, the CDR3 is TGTGCCAGCAGTCCCTCGGGACTAGCGGGAGGCTACGAGCAGTACTTC.

The chain combines TRBV4-1 with TRBJ2-7; TRBD1 might be the D (5 bases). From germline, CDR1 is MGHRA and CDR2 YSYEKL. V lost 0 bases to trimming and J lost 0 bases, with 9 bases between them. This CDR3 contains 15 residues. DNA for the CDR3: TGCGCCAGCAGCCAAGAAGGGGATAGCTCCTACGAGCAGTACTTC. It encodes CASSQEGDSSYEQYF.

The gene calls are TRBV7-2 and TRBJ2-7; tentative D call: TRBD1 (6 bases). Looked up from germline, CDR1 is SGHTA and CDR2 is FQGNSA. The CDR3 has 15 residues. With 1 base removed from V and 2 bases from J, the gap between germline ends came to 12 bases. CDR3 region: CASSLVGTPPYEQYF. DNA of the CDR3: TGTGCCAGCAGCTTAGTTGGGACACCACCCTACGAGCAGTACTTC. Full variable domain (rest looked up from reference TRBV7-2 and TRBJ2-7): GAGVSQSPSNKVTEKGKDVELRCDPISGHTALYWYRQSLGQGLEFLIYFQGNSAPDKSGLPSDRFSAERTGGSVSTLTIQRTQQEDSAVYLCASSLVGTPPYEQYFGPGTRLTVT.